One sample yielded the 7 T cell receptor beta chains listed below, sequenced in a study of shared clonotypes between healthy human individuals. Only in-frame clones appear in the TCRdb table, and some are missing; sequencing was by immunoSEQ multiplex PCR. This sample has some 350,000 clones, with less than 85% found just once. The sequenced material came from memory CD4+ T cells sorted from blood. Subset defined: CD45RA-negative fraction. The source is a man aged 30 to 45 in good health.

J is TRBJ2-1 and V is TRBV18; 9 bases fit TRBD1. This CDR3 has 15 residues. Per germline, CDR1 KGHSH and CDR2 LQKENI. The J segment lost 7 bases and the V segment lost 2 bases, leaving 6 bases of the junction unmatched. The CDR3 reads CASSPRGTGLNEQFF. Written as DNA, the CDR3 is TGTGCCAGCTCACCAAGGGGGACAGGGTTGAATGAGCAGTTCTTC.

The rearrangement links TRBV2 to TRBJ2-5; 7 bases line up with TRBD2. The CDR3 has 15 residues. The trim removed 9 bases at V and 2 bases at J, leaving 12 bases unmatched. Germline assignment: CDR1 SNHLY and CDR2 FYNNEI. The CDR3 sequence: CASGGGSRSQETQYF. CDR3 DNA sequence: TGTGCCAGTGGGGGAGGGTCCCGTTCTCAAGAGACCCAGTACTTC.

This clone has a count of ten or more. The chain joins TRBV7-6 to TRBJ1-1; TRBD1 might be the D (5 bases). The V and J ends lost 4 bases and 4 bases respectively, with 16 bases between them. The CDR3 length is 15 residues. Germline CDR1 and CDR2: SGHVS and FNYEAQ. Written as DNA, the CDR3 is TGTGCCAGCAGCTCCCGCACAGGCGGGTTCACTGAAGCTTTCTTT. Translated, it gives CASSSRTGGFTEAFF.

The rearrangement links TRBV18 to TRBJ2-5; 8 bases match TRBD2. The J segment lost 4 bases and the V segment lost 4 bases, leaving 8 bases of the junction unmatched. This CDR3 is built from 15 residues. From germline, CDR1 is KGHSH and CDR2 LQKENI. The CDR3 protein is CASSQISGGRETQYF. The DNA of the CDR3 is TGTGCCAGCTCACAGATCTCGGGGGGGCGAGAGACCCAGTACTTC. The variable domain in full, with the rest retrieved from reference TRBV18 and TRBJ2-5, is NAGVMQNPRHLVRRRGQEARLRCSPMKGHSHVYWYRQLPEEGLKFMVYLQKENIIDESGMPKERFSAEFPKEGPSILRIQQVVRGDSAAYFCASSQISGGRETQYFGPGTRLLVL.

The rearrangement joins TRBV6-1 to TRBJ1-2, with D possibly matching TRBD1 (6 bases). CDR3 length: 11 amino acids. Trimming took 6 bases from V and 14 from J, leaving 16 bases between them. Germline assignment: CDR1 MNHNS and CDR2 SASEGT. The CDR3 DNA reads as TGTGCCAGCAGCCCGCAAGGGGGGCTAACCTTC. It is translated as CASSPQGGLTF.

The genes are TRBV27 and TRBJ2-6; D may be TRBD1 or TRBD2 (5 bases each). The CDR3 loop spans 15 amino acids. Germline CDR1 is MNHEY and CDR2 is SMNVEV (reference sequence). Trimming cost V 3 bases and J 1 base, with 7 bases left between them. CDR3 in DNA: TGTGCCAGCAGTTTTGGGGGATCTGGGGCCAACGTCCTGACTTTC. This encodes CASSFGGSGANVLTF.

The chain links TRBV5-4 to TRBJ1-4, with D unclear. Trimming removed 1 base at V and 5 bases at J, with 6 bases between. Germline V gene sequence: CDR1 SGHNT, CDR2 YYREEE (reference sequence). The CDR3 consists of 13 residues. DNA of the CDR3: TGTGCCAGCAGCTTGTTGACCAATGAAAAACTGTTTTTT. Amino acids: CASSLLTNEKLFF.